The T cell receptor (beta chain) under discussion was sequenced for a study of CXCR3-negative and CXCR3-positive naive CD8 T cells. The study's findings and limits: Naive cells with CXCR3 showed TRB CDR3s that were more hydrophobic than those in CXCR3-negative naive cells.

The method, 5' RACE with UMI labels, was used to prepare the TRB cDNA libraries. TCRdb re-analyzed the 5' RACE reads; it lists each CDR3 protein once, without DNA. This repertoire includes about 50,000 distinct CDR3 sequences. On this clonotype: Its antigen is still unknown.

Sequencing input: naive CXCR3+ CD8+ T cells from blood. Subset noted: CD45RO-CCR7+CD27+CD95- naive CD8+ T cells expressing CXCR3 (TNR3+). The receptor's source is a human donor in good health. Some clones in this sample may be carry-over from other donors' samples.

CDR3 protein: CASSEGKNTGELFF. The chain combines TRBV2 with TRBJ2-2. The germline V gene encodes CDR1 SNHLY and CDR2 FYNNEI. This CDR3 contains 14 residues.